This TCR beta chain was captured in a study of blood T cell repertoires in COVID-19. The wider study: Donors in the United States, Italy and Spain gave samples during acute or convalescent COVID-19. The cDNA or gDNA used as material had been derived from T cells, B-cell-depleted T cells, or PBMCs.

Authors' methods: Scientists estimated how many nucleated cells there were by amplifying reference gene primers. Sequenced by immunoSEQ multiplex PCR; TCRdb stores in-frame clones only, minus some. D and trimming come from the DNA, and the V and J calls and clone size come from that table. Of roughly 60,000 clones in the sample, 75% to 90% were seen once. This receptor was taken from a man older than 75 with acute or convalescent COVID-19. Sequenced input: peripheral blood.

CDR3 sequence (DNA): TGTGCCTGGAGTGTAGGGGGGGCCCGGGAGACCCAGTACTTC. It encodes CAWSVGGARETQYF. The chain is built from TRBV30 and TRBJ2-5, with D perhaps TRBD2 (7 bases). The CDR3 length is 14 residues. The germline V gene encodes CDR1 GTSNPN and CDR2 SVGIG (reference sequence). Trimming pared 0 bases from V and 5 bases from J, leaving 13 bases between.